The 23 T cell receptor beta chains below come from one sample, sequenced in a study of shared clonotypes between healthy human individuals. Repertoires were generated with immunoSEQ multiplex PCR, while TCRdb's copy carries only in-frame clones and drops some. The sample shows millions of clones, about 92% of them seen only once. Naive CD8 cells comprised CD45RO-negative, CCR7-positively selected cells, excluding terminally differentiated effector memory CD45RA+ cells. The sequencing input was naive CD8+ T cells from PBMCs. Receptor source: a man aged 18 to 29 in good health. Some clones in this sample may be carry-over from other donors' samples.

V usage is TRBV7-8 and J usage is TRBJ2-1; tentatively, D is TRBD1 or TRBD2 (5 bases each). Trimming stripped 2 bases from V and 7 bases from J, with 18 bases between. Looked up from germline, CDR1 is SGHVS and CDR2 is FQNEAQ. CDR3 length: 16 amino acids. The CDR3 DNA reads TGTGCCAGCAGCTTAAACCGGGACCCAGGGTCGAATGAGCAGTTCTTC. Its translation is CASSLNRDPGSNEQFF.

The rearrangement uses TRBV11-2 and TRBJ2-3; D may be TRBD2 (6 bases). The CDR3 consists of 15 residues. V was cut by 1 base and J by 4 bases, with 12 bases left in between. Looked up from germline, CDR1 is SGHAT and CDR2 is FQNNGV. This chain's CDR3 is CASSLGGPGADTQYF. Written as DNA, the CDR3 is TGTGCCAGCAGCTTAGGGGGCCCGGGGGCAGATACGCAGTATTTT.

The V and J genes are TRBV7-6 and TRBJ2-5; 11 positions match TRBD2. Trimming took 2 bases from V and 4 from J; bases not matched to a gene: 6. The CDR3 length is 16 residues. Germline CDR1 and CDR2: SGHVS and FNYEAQ. CDR3: CASSLLAGGRGETQYF. CDR3 sequence (DNA): TGTGCCAGCAGCTTACTAGCGGGAGGTAGGGGAGAGACCCAGTACTTC.

This sequence joins TRBV9 and TRBJ2-1, with a weak D call TRBD2 (5 bases). The CDR3 covers 17 residues. Germline V gives CDR1 SGDLS, CDR2 YYNGEE. Deletions cut 5 bases from V and 8 bases from J, with 26 bases between. CDR3 sequence (DNA): TGTGCCAGCAGTGACACCCTACTAGTTGATTCCAGTGATGAGCAGTTCTTC. This sequence encodes CASSDTLLVDSSDEQFF.

The rearrangement links TRBV10-3 to TRBJ2-7; 8 bases align to TRBD1. With 2 bases clipped from V and 1 base from J, the junction kept 19 bases outside the gene matches. Germline V CDR1 and CDR2: ENHRY, SYGVKD. This CDR3 comprises 20 residues. The CDR3 protein is CAISEITRRGQDFPSYEQYF. Here the CDR3 DNA reads TGTGCCATCAGTGAGATTACACGTCGGGGACAGGACTTTCCTTCCTACGAGCAGTACTTC.

The chain uses TRBV27 and TRBJ1-4; D remains unclear. Trimming removed 2 bases from V and 0 bases from J, with 10 bases in between. The germline V gene has CDR1 MNHEY and CDR2 SMNVEV (reference sequence). The CDR3 is 16 residues long. This CDR3 reads CASSLTRYATNEKLFF. In DNA, the CDR3 is TGTGCCAGCAGTTTAACGCGGTATGCAACTAATGAAAAACTGTTTTTT. Looking up the rest from reference TRBV27 and TRBJ1-4 gives the full variable domain: EAQVTQNPRYLITVTGKKLTVTCSQNMNHEYMSWYRQDPGLGLRQIYYSMNVEVTDKGDVPEGYKVSRKEKRNFPLILESPSPNQTSLYFCASSLTRYATNEKLFFGSGTQLSVL.

V and J are TRBV2 and TRBJ1-4; D may be TRBD1 (6 bases). The CDR3 has 15 amino acids. Per the germline V gene, CDR1 is SNHLY and CDR2 is FYNNEI. The V end was cut by 3 bases, the J end by 7 bases, with 15 bases between. CDR3: CASSDGGGPGEKLFF. As DNA, the CDR3 is TGTGCCAGCAGTGATGGGGGGGGGCCTGGTGAAAAACTGTTTTTT.

The V and J genes are TRBV7-9 and TRBJ2-7, with no clear D. Germline loops: CDR1 SEHNR, CDR2 FQNEAQ (reference sequence). CDR3 length: 12 amino acids. Trimming stripped 4 bases from V and 3 bases from J, with 7 bases between. The chain's CDR3 is CASSYTFYEQYF. The CDR3 DNA is TGTGCCAGCAGCTATACCTTCTACGAGCAGTACTTC.

The chain has TRBV27 and TRBJ2-7; D is perhaps TRBD1 (6 bases). The CDR3 has 14 residues. Trimming removed 3 bases from V and 0 bases from J, with 9 bases in between. Germline CDR1 reads MNHEY; CDR2 reads SMNVEV (reference sequence). The CDR3 bases are TGTGCCAGCAGTTTGGCAGGGGTCTCCTACGAGCAGTACTTC. This encodes CASSLAGVSYEQYF.

CDR3 region: CASSWLAGSSTDTQYF. The CDR3 DNA is TGCGCCAGCAGCTGGTTAGCGGGGTCAAGCACAGATACGCAGTATTTT. The gene calls are TRBV5-1 and TRBJ2-3; 8 bases fit TRBD2. Trimming removed 3 bases from V and 0 bases from J; junction bases left unmatched: 6. The CDR3 sequence is 16 residues long. Per germline, CDR1 SGHRS and CDR2 YFSETQ.

The rearrangement joins TRBV29-1 to TRBJ2-7; D tentatively fits TRBD1 or TRBD2 (6 bases each). The V gene lost 7 bases and the J gene lost 3 bases, with 16 bases spanning the gap. CDR1 SQVTM and CDR2 ANQGSEA come from the germline V gene. The CDR3 is 13 amino acids. CDR3 region: CSAGGGQSYEQYF. For the CDR3, the DNA is TGCAGCGCCGGGGGTGGACAGAGCTACGAGCAGTACTTC.

The chain uses TRBV4-1 and TRBJ1-1, with D possibly matching TRBD1 (5 bases). V was shortened by 5 bases and J by 0 bases, with 10 bases between the two germline ends. The V gene's germline CDR1 is MGHRA and CDR2 YSYEKL. This CDR3 is 14 amino acids long. The CDR3 nucleotides are TGCGCCAGCAGCGACAGAACAATGAACACTGAAGCTTTCTTT. Translation gives CASSDRTMNTEAFF.

The rearrangement uses TRBV11-2 and TRBJ1-2; weak D call: TRBD1 (5 bases). The CDR3 sequence is 13 residues long. The germline V gene has CDR1 SGHAT and CDR2 FQNNGV. Between the trimmed V and J ends, which lost 5 bases and 7 bases, there was a span of 14 bases. Here the CDR3 DNA reads TGTGCCAGCAGCCTCGGGACCCCTCGTGGCTACACCTTC. Translation: CASSLGTPRGYTF.

The V gene is TRBV4-1, the J gene TRBJ1-1; D not certain. CDR1 and CDR2 (germline): MGHRA, YSYEKL. The CDR3 has 16 residues. V dropped 3 bases and J dropped 3 bases, with 17 bases sitting between them. The CDR3 sequence: CASSQGRAGRDTEAFF. The CDR3 DNA sequence: TGCGCCAGCAGCCAGGGTCGAGCCGGGAGAGACACTGAAGCTTTCTTT.

In the case of this clone: The same CDR3 also results from other DNA sequences found in this sample. V is TRBV27 and J is TRBJ1-2; 8 bases are a match to TRBD1. The junction had 4 bases not matched to a gene; V was cut back by 6 bases and J by 4 bases. The CDR3 extends over 13 amino acids. Per the germline V gene, CDR1 is MNHEY and CDR2 is SMNVEV (reference sequence). CDR3 DNA sequence: TGTGCCAGCAGCCCCGGGACAGGCTATGGCTACACCTTC. Its translation: CASSPGTGYGYTF.

This chain connects TRBV19 to TRBJ2-7; 10 bases line up with TRBD2. Germline CDR1 reads LNHDA; CDR2 reads SQIVND (reference sequence). The junction had 6 bases not matched to a gene; V was cut back by 3 bases and J by 4 bases. CDR3 length equals 15 residues. The CDR3 reads CASSISIAGGYEQYF. CDR3 nucleotide sequence: TGTGCCAGTAGTATTTCGATAGCGGGAGGTTACGAGCAGTACTTC.

The chain is built from TRBV7-8 and TRBJ2-3; D is ambiguous. V was clipped by 10 bases and J by 3 bases, with 17 bases between them. The CDR3 runs to 14 residues. In germline, CDR1 is SGHVS, CDR2 FQNEAQ. CDR3 protein: CATTRAWRTDTQYF. CDR3 DNA sequence: TGTGCCACCACACGAGCGTGGAGAACAGATACGCAGTATTTT.

The J gene is TRBJ2-7, the V gene TRBV7-2, with TRBD1 as a possible D gene (5 bases). The V gene's germline CDR1 is SGHTA and CDR2 FQGNSA. The CDR3 loop spans 13 amino acids. V dropped 5 bases and J dropped 1 base, with 9 bases sitting between them. In DNA, the CDR3 is TGTGCCAGCAGCCCGGACAATTCCTACGAGCAGTACTTC. It codes for CASSPDNSYEQYF.

The chain is built from TRBV6-5 and TRBJ2-1; 12 nucleotides match TRBD2. Germline V CDR1 and CDR2: MNHEY, SVGAGI. V shed 8 bases, J shed 4 bases, and the junction held 3 bases outside the gene matches. The CDR3 has 14 amino acids. CDR3 coding DNA: TGTGCCAGCGGGACTAGCGGGCAGTACAATGAGCAGTTCTTC. As protein: CASGTSGQYNEQFF.

The V call is TRBV2, the J call TRBJ2-7; 9 bases are a match to TRBD2. Germline V gene data show CDR1 as SNHLY and CDR2 as FYNNEI. The ends lost 5 bases at V and 0 bases at J; junction bases unmatched: 5. This CDR3 region has 15 residues. CDR3 loop: CASSLLAGGSYEQYF. The DNA of the CDR3 is TGTGCCAGCAGTCTACTAGCGGGTGGCTCCTACGAGCAGTACTTC.

This chain joins TRBV5-4 and TRBJ2-1; 7 nucleotides match TRBD2. This CDR3 is 15 amino acids long. Trimming removed 4 bases from V and 6 bases from J; junction bases left unmatched: 10. The germline V gene encodes CDR1 SGHNT and CDR2 YYREEE (reference sequence). The CDR3 sequence: CASSLGGYGANEQFF. CDR3 bases: TGTGCCAGCAGCCTGGGAGGGTACGGGGCCAATGAGCAGTTCTTC.

The genes are TRBV7-6 and TRBJ2-7, with TRBD2 as a possible D gene (5 bases). Trimming removed 3 bases from V and 4 bases from J, with 19 bases in between. The CDR3 sequence is 16 residues long. CDR1 and CDR2 (germline): SGHVS, FNYEAQ. The CDR3 region has the DNA TGTGCCAGCAGCTTGCCACCAGATCAACCGGGGTACGAGCAGTACTTC. Translation: CASSLPPDQPGYEQYF.

The gene calls are TRBV4-2 and TRBJ1-2; a weak D match, TRBD1 (5 bases). The CDR3 length is 16 residues. The germline V gene has CDR1 LGHNA and CDR2 YNFKEQ. V lost 0 bases and J lost 6, with 17 bases in between. The CDR3 loop reads CASSQDPGDSLDGYTF. CDR3 DNA sequence: TGTGCCAGCAGCCAAGATCCTGGGGACTCGTTGGATGGCTACACCTTC.